This T cell receptor beta chain stems from a study of Graves' ophthalmopathy and Graves' hyperthyroidism. Study-level points and caveats: A model built from 13 signatures distinguished ophthalmopathy from stable hyperthyroidism with around 91% sensitivity and around 78% specificity. Most expanded clonotypes from thyroid (those above 0.001 frequency) were also found in blood.

The CDR3 covers 17 residues. The V end lost 1 base, the J end lost 2 bases, and 12 bases lay between the germline ends. Germline-derived CDR1 and CDR2 are SGHTA and FQGNSA. Reliance was placed on clinical symptoms, serum thyroxine, TRAb, thyroid ultrasound and orbital computed tomography for diagnosis. PBMCs were obtained from roughly 9 ml of fresh peripheral blood. Transcripts of RNA were the source for amplifying TCR beta CDR3 regions. HTBI primers were used in a first-round RT-PCR, which preceded a second-round multiplex PCR. TCRdb passed the multiplex PCR reads through MiXCR, listing each CDR3 protein once. The sample carries 650,000 to 800,000 distinct CDR3 sequences, about 41% recorded once. About this clonotype: Its antigen is still unknown.

Sequencing was done on a sample of peripheral blood. The J gene is TRBJ2-6, the V gene TRBV7-2; a weak D match, TRBD1 (7 bases). This receptor was identified in an adult man with Graves' ophthalmopathy. The CDR3 is CASSLETGRTGANVLTF. CDR3 bases: TGTGCCAGCAGCTTAGAGACAGGGAGGACTGGGGCCAACGTCCTGACTTTC. Complete variable domain (other parts from reference TRBV7-2 and TRBJ2-6): GAGVSQSPSNKVTEKGKDVELRCDPISGHTALYWYRQSLGQGLEFLIYFQGNSAPDKSGLPSDRFSAERTGGSVSTLTIQRTQQEDSAVYLCASSLETGRTGANVLTFGAGSRLTVL.